This TCR beta chain was captured by sequencing in a study of T-cell memory formation after mild COVID-19 (dated by TCRdb to about 2021). With respect to the entire study: TCR sequence clusters from the two donors were found to be largely donor specific. In a couple of donors, T-cell clones that expanded and contracted after mild COVID-19 were tracked by sequencing TCRalpha and TCRbeta repertoires over time. The cohort was made up of two young adult volunteers, one female and one male, who were previously healthy.

Ficoll-Paque density gradient centrifugation was the method used to isolate PBMCs. What the work shows at the level of the full study, not this receptor alone: Only two mild cases were covered in the study, and larger cohorts including severe cases with pre-infection samples were considered necessary. From day 15 to 85, contracting clones showed balanced CD4/CD8 phenotypes, whereas a second wave of clones that expanded from day 15 to 37 leaned towards CD4+. Some responding clones were found in pre-infection memory, which suggests that pre-existing cross-reactive memory T cells took part in the SARS-CoV-2 response. SARS-CoV-2 specificity of the second-wave clones peaking on day 37 was not confirmed. Contracting CD4+ clones were found mainly in CM and EM memory subsets, while CD8+ clones were enriched in EMRA.

Sequencing used an Illumina NovaSeq 6000. Using 5'RACE with constant-segment primers, TCRalpha and TCRbeta cDNA libraries were constructed, with sample barcodes and unique molecular identifiers added in the process. Trizol reagent was used to extract RNA from every sample. Amplification of the libraries took two PCR steps, and the second step added a second sample barcode plus Illumina TruSeq adapters. Sequencing of libraries was performed on an Illumina NovaSeq with 2 x 150 bp paired-end reads. As for the original processing: Reads were demultiplexed and collapsed into UMI-guided consensus sequences with migec v1.2.7. Using mixcr v2.1.11, the UMI consensuses were aligned to TRA and TRB V and J templates and assembled into clonotypes. A clonotype was counted as expanded or contracted only when both edgeR and NoisET called the clonotype significant, with the noise models trained on biological replicates. For edgeR calls, a false discovery rate-adjusted p below 0.01 and a log2 fold-change threshold of 1 were applied. PCA with hierarchical clustering of max-normalized trajectories of the 1000 most abundant clonotypes was used as exploratory dynamics analysis. Separately sequenced CD4+ and CD8+ repertoires were used to assign the CD4 or CD8 phenotype of responding clones. In TCRdb, the public reads were trimmed at Q25 with fastp and aligned with MiXCR, with productive beta chains retained. All rows with the same CDR3 protein become a single entry with the most common DNA and genes. The V and J calls follow TCRdb's processing rather than the paper's. The table for this sample lists 250,000 to 300,000 distinct CDR3 sequences; approximately 8.4% of them were counted only once. The ten largest account for about 20% of the sample.

CDR1 and CDR2 (SQVTM, ANQGSEA) derive from the germline V gene. Reading from cysteine to phenylalanine, the CDR3 counts 13 amino acids. Just the 39-base CDR3 DNA is kept, in frame starting at base 1. Between the V and J ends, shortened by 3 bases and 6 bases respectively, the junction contains 11 bases. This clonotype was recorded at least ten times. Its cognate antigen has yet to be identified. There are no base qualities to consult, and no much larger clone falls within one base. The rearranged segments are TRBV29-1 and TRBJ1-4, with a tentative D gene TRBD1 over 6 matching bases. Specimen: PBMCs or a T cell subset sorted from them (not recorded which). The sequence was obtained from a young man who had mild COVID-19 (a few samples of this study predate the infection). The sample titles of this study are shuffled in the database, so cell type and time point are left out; the donor was told from shared clones. Read as DNA, the sequence is TGCAGCGTTGAGGCAACAGGGTATGAAAAACTGTTTTTT. This sequence encodes CSVEATGYEKLFF.